Listed below are T cell receptor beta chains from one sample, sequenced in a study of OX40 agonist ivuxolimab in advanced cancers. Clones were read by immunoSEQ multiplex PCR, and TCRdb kept only the in-frame ones, dropping some. The sample shows some 80,000 clones, approximately 84% of them seen only once. The material sequenced was CD4+ or CD8+ T cells sorted from blood, taken in a trial of the OX40 agonist ivuxolimab. The receptors stem from an adult with an advanced solid tumor such as melanoma, head and neck, liver or kidney cancer. The CDR3 runs from the conserved cysteine through the conserved F or W. The D gene is left open where the match is weak. Where a row states a size, it is once, few, many or the class of an expanded clone; other rows omit it.

v_call: TRBV6-1; d_call: TRBD2; j_call: TRBJ2-3; clone_size: .; cdr3_aa: CASSVGSGGAWAVDTQYF; cdr3_nt: TGTGCCAGCAGTGTGGGAAGCGGGGGGGCTTGGGCGGTAGATACGCAGTATTTT
v_call: TRBV25-1; d_call: .; j_call: TRBJ2-1; clone_size: few; cdr3_aa: CASSETGRQSSYNEQFF; cdr3_nt: TGTGCCAGCAGTGAAACAGGGCGTCAGAGCTCCTACAATGAGCAGTTCTTC
v_call: TRBV9; d_call: .; j_call: TRBJ2-1; clone_size: .; cdr3_aa: CASSAGGGPAEQFF; cdr3_nt: TGTGCCAGCAGCGCCGGGGGTGGACCAGCTGAGCAGTTCTTC
v_call: TRBV2; d_call: .; j_call: TRBJ1-6; clone_size: once; cdr3_aa: CASSIITGRSSPLHF; cdr3_nt: TGTGCCAGCAGCATTATTACAGGGCGTTCTTCACCCCTCCACTTT
v_call: TRBV5-6; d_call: .; j_call: TRBJ1-1; clone_size: .; cdr3_aa: CASSPGVVRGAEAFF; cdr3_nt: TGTGCCAGCAGCCCGGGCGTGGTCAGAGGGGCTGAAGCTTTCTTT
v_call: TRBV18; d_call: .; j_call: TRBJ1-1; clone_size: .; cdr3_aa: CASSPRAKAEAFF; cdr3_nt: TGTGCCAGCTCACCACGGGCGAAGGCTGAAGCTTTCTTT
v_call: TRBV5-1; d_call: .; j_call: TRBJ1-2; clone_size: once; cdr3_aa: CASSLGGGPSGGYTF; cdr3_nt: TGCGCCAGCAGCTTGGGTGGGGGCCCTAGTGGAGGCTACACCTTC
v_call: TRBV7-9; d_call: .; j_call: TRBJ1-2; clone_size: .; cdr3_aa: CASSLRELYGYTF; cdr3_nt: TGTGCCAGCAGCCTCCGGGAGCTCTATGGCTACACCTTC
v_call: TRBV11-2; d_call: .; j_call: TRBJ1-2; clone_size: .; cdr3_aa: CASSLAVRGGYGYTF; cdr3_nt: TGTGCCAGCAGCTTAGCAGTCAGGGGTGGCTATGGCTACACCTTC
v_call: TRBV5-4; d_call: .; j_call: TRBJ1-2; clone_size: .; cdr3_aa: CASSFKGSEGYTF; cdr3_nt: TGTGCCAGCAGCTTTAAGGGTTCGGAAGGCTACACCTTC
v_call: TRBV27; d_call: .; j_call: TRBJ1-2; clone_size: .; cdr3_aa: CASSFDPDRHEANYGYTF; cdr3_nt: TGTGCCAGCAGTTTTGACCCCGATAGACACGAAGCTAACTATGGCTACACCTTC
v_call: TRBV28; d_call: .; j_call: TRBJ1-4; clone_size: few; cdr3_aa: CASSPRTMGSEKLFF; cdr3_nt: TGTGCCAGCAGTCCCCGGACCATGGGGAGTGAAAAACTGTTTTTT
v_call: TRBV7-9; d_call: TRBD2; j_call: TRBJ2-5; clone_size: .; cdr3_aa: CASSLGLAGQETQYF; cdr3_nt: TGTGCCAGCAGCTTAGGACTAGCGGGCCAAGAGACCCAGTACTTC
v_call: TRBV19; d_call: TRBD2; j_call: TRBJ2-3; clone_size: .; cdr3_aa: CASSMLIREAQYF; cdr3_nt: TGTGCCAGTAGCATGCTTATCCGGGAGGCGCAGTATTTT
v_call: TRBV9; d_call: .; j_call: TRBJ1-4; clone_size: .; cdr3_aa: CASTVGMGAREKLFF; cdr3_nt: TGTGCCAGCACCGTAGGGATGGGAGCGCGTGAAAAACTGTTTTTT
v_call: TRBV11-2; d_call: .; j_call: TRBJ2-1; clone_size: .; cdr3_aa: CASSLRSASYNEQFF; cdr3_nt: TGTGCCAGCAGCTTACGGAGCGCCTCCTACAATGAGCAGTTCTTC
v_call: TRBV7-2; d_call: .; j_call: TRBJ1-6; clone_size: .; cdr3_aa: CASGGRYNSPLHF; cdr3_nt: TGTGCCAGCGGCGGACGGTATAATTCACCCCTCCACTTT
v_call: TRBV7-9; d_call: .; j_call: TRBJ2-3; clone_size: .; cdr3_aa: CASSLGGSADTQYF; cdr3_nt: TGTGCCAGCAGCTTAGGTGGGAGCGCAGATACGCAGTATTTT
v_call: TRBV7-2; d_call: .; j_call: TRBJ2-7; clone_size: .; cdr3_aa: CASSSRTAGIKVQYF; cdr3_nt: TGTGCCAGCAGCTCTCGAACCGCCGGAATAAAGGTGCAGTACTTC
v_call: TRBV7-9; d_call: TRBD1; j_call: TRBJ2-3; clone_size: .; cdr3_aa: CASSLGQGRTDTQYF; cdr3_nt: TGTGCCAGCAGCTTAGGACAGGGGCGCACAGATACGCAGTATTTT
v_call: TRBV2; d_call: TRBD2; j_call: TRBJ2-7; clone_size: .; cdr3_aa: CASSGGLAGVSYEQYF; cdr3_nt: TGTGCCAGCAGCGGAGGACTAGCGGGAGTCTCCTACGAGCAGTACTTC
v_call: TRBV11-3; d_call: .; j_call: TRBJ2-1; clone_size: .; cdr3_aa: CASSRGGGPNNEQFF; cdr3_nt: TGTGCCAGCAGCCGAGGAGGGGGGCCCAACAATGAGCAGTTCTTC
v_call: TRBV18; d_call: .; j_call: TRBJ1-5; clone_size: .; cdr3_aa: CASSPGRNDAQHF; cdr3_nt: TGTGCCAGCTCACCAGGCCGGAACGATGCCCAGCATTTT
v_call: TRBV21-1; d_call: .; j_call: TRBJ2-2; clone_size: .; cdr3_aa: CASSKTGGETGELFF; cdr3_nt: TGTGCCAGCAGCAAAACCGGGGGTGAAACCGGGGAGCTGTTTTTT
v_call: TRBV9; d_call: .; j_call: TRBJ1-1; clone_size: once; cdr3_aa: CASSGTQTGQNTEAFF; cdr3_nt: TGTGCCAGCAGCGGAACCCAGACAGGACAGAACACTGAAGCTTTCTTT
v_call: TRBV2; d_call: .; j_call: TRBJ1-4; clone_size: .; cdr3_aa: CASSLPPLGEKLFF; cdr3_nt: TGTGCCAGCAGTCTCCCCCCTTTGGGGGAAAAACTGTTTTTT
v_call: TRBV28; d_call: .; j_call: TRBJ1-5; clone_size: .; cdr3_aa: CASNPVGGQGQPQHF; cdr3_nt: TGTGCCAGCAACCCCGTCGGGGGTCAGGGTCAGCCCCAGCATTTT
v_call: TRBV11-1; d_call: .; j_call: TRBJ2-5; clone_size: .; cdr3_aa: CASSLGQETQYF; cdr3_nt: TGTGCCAGCAGCTTAGGCCAAGAGACCCAGTACTTC
v_call: TRBV28; d_call: .; j_call: TRBJ2-4; clone_size: .; cdr3_aa: CASSLLRLGGKNIQYF; cdr3_nt: TGTGCCAGCAGTTTACTACGCTTGGGAGGCAAAAACATTCAGTACTTC
v_call: TRBV19; d_call: TRBD2; j_call: TRBJ2-1; clone_size: .; cdr3_aa: CASSMTAGGRYEQFF; cdr3_nt: TGTGCCAGTAGTATGACAGCGGGGGGCCGGTATGAGCAGTTCTTC
v_call: TRBV7-8; d_call: .; j_call: TRBJ1-1; clone_size: .; cdr3_aa: CASSPRNLGTEAFF; cdr3_nt: TGTGCCAGCAGCCCACGGAATTTGGGTACTGAAGCTTTCTTT
v_call: TRBV28; d_call: TRBD1; j_call: TRBJ1-5; clone_size: .; cdr3_aa: CASKPRQGGQPQHF; cdr3_nt: TGTGCCAGCAAACCTAGACAGGGGGGTCAGCCCCAGCATTTT
v_call: TRBV6-5; d_call: .; j_call: TRBJ1-2; clone_size: .; cdr3_aa: CASGGGYTF; cdr3_nt: TGTGCCAGTGGAGGTGGCTACACCTTC
v_call: TRBV21-1; d_call: .; j_call: TRBJ2-5; clone_size: .; cdr3_aa: CASSNEDFPRETQYF; cdr3_nt: TGTGCCAGCAGCAACGAGGACTTTCCGCGGGAGACCCAGTACTTC
v_call: TRBV7-2; d_call: .; j_call: TRBJ2-3; clone_size: .; cdr3_aa: CASSYTRDTQYF; cdr3_nt: TGTGCCAGCAGCTACACACGGGATACGCAGTATTTT
v_call: TRBV19; d_call: TRBD1; j_call: TRBJ1-1; clone_size: .; cdr3_aa: CASSRGQGALGNTEAFF; cdr3_nt: TGTGCCAGTAGCCGGGGACAGGGGGCCTTAGGAAACACTGAAGCTTTCTTT
v_call: TRBV15; d_call: .; j_call: TRBJ1-3; clone_size: .; cdr3_aa: CATSRDQGNTIYF; cdr3_nt: TGTGCCACCAGCAGAGATCAAGGAAACACCATATATTTT
v_call: TRBV29-1; d_call: .; j_call: TRBJ1-3; clone_size: .; cdr3_aa: CSGGAGNTIYF; cdr3_nt: TGCAGCGGGGGGGCTGGAAACACCATATATTTT
v_call: TRBV7-3; d_call: TRBD2; j_call: TRBJ2-1; clone_size: .; cdr3_aa: CASSKLAGSSYNEQFF; cdr3_nt: TGTGCCAGCAGCAAGCTAGCGGGGAGCTCCTACAATGAGCAGTTCTTC
v_call: TRBV5-4; d_call: .; j_call: TRBJ2-7; clone_size: .; cdr3_aa: CASSLYSGQGSPEQYF; cdr3_nt: TGTGCCAGCAGCTTGTATTCAGGGCAGGGTTCTCCGGAGCAGTACTTC
v_call: TRBV19; d_call: TRBD1; j_call: TRBJ2-5; clone_size: .; cdr3_aa: CASSTPGTGKVRETQYF; cdr3_nt: TGTGCCAGTAGTACGCCCGGGACAGGGAAAGTTCGGGAGACCCAGTACTTC
v_call: TRBV10-2; d_call: .; j_call: TRBJ2-1; clone_size: .; cdr3_aa: CASTPRGGNNEQFF; cdr3_nt: TGCGCCAGCACCCCGAGAGGAGGGAACAATGAGCAGTTCTTC
v_call: TRBV2; d_call: TRBD1; j_call: TRBJ1-1; clone_size: .; cdr3_aa: CASGPQGGTEAFF; cdr3_nt: TGTGCCAGCGGGCCACAGGGGGGCACTGAAGCTTTCTTT
v_call: TRBV5-4; d_call: .; j_call: TRBJ2-5; clone_size: .; cdr3_aa: CASSFRGQETQYF; cdr3_nt: TGTGCCAGCAGCTTCCGTGGGCAAGAGACCCAGTACTTC
v_call: TRBV27; d_call: .; j_call: TRBJ1-1; clone_size: .; cdr3_aa: CASNLQGSTEAFF; cdr3_nt: TGTGCCAGCAACCTTCAGGGTAGCACTGAAGCTTTCTTT
v_call: TRBV7-9; d_call: .; j_call: TRBJ2-2; clone_size: .; cdr3_aa: CASSFPANTGELFF; cdr3_nt: TGTGCCAGCAGCTTCCCAGCGAACACCGGGGAGCTGTTTTTT
v_call: TRBV25-1; d_call: TRBD1; j_call: TRBJ1-1; clone_size: .; cdr3_aa: CASNRGHTEAFF; cdr3_nt: TGTGCCAGCAACAGGGGGCACACTGAAGCTTTCTTT
v_call: TRBV5-5; d_call: .; j_call: TRBJ2-7; clone_size: .; cdr3_aa: CASSLEWGSSYEQYF; cdr3_nt: TGTGCCAGCAGCTTGGAGTGGGGTTCCTCCTACGAGCAGTACTTC
v_call: TRBV19; d_call: .; j_call: TRBJ2-5; clone_size: .; cdr3_aa: CASSPQDAGGGTQYF; cdr3_nt: TGTGCCAGTAGTCCCCAGGACGCTGGAGGTGGGACCCAGTACTTC
v_call: TRBV6-1; d_call: .; j_call: TRBJ1-1; clone_size: few; cdr3_aa: CASSLNPGTEAFF; cdr3_nt: TGTGCCAGCAGTCTGAACCCGGGGACTGAAGCTTTCTTT
v_call: TRBV27; d_call: TRBD1; j_call: TRBJ2-7; clone_size: .; cdr3_aa: CASRRRTGLYEQYF; cdr3_nt: TGTGCCAGCAGGCGACGGACAGGTTTGTACGAGCAGTACTTC
v_call: TRBV9; d_call: .; j_call: TRBJ1-5; clone_size: .; cdr3_aa: CASSVGHLTNQPQHF; cdr3_nt: TGTGCCAGCAGCGTGGGGCACTTGACCAATCAGCCCCAGCATTTT
v_call: TRBV7-8; d_call: TRBD1; j_call: TRBJ2-5; clone_size: few; cdr3_aa: CASSWDSQETQYF; cdr3_nt: TGTGCCAGCAGCTGGGACAGCCAAGAGACCCAGTACTTC